The 27 T cell receptor beta chains below come from one sample, sequenced in a study of blood T cells in healthy people across ages. Sample-barcoded 5' priming and a J-beta primer mix drove a second PCR of 7 to 11 cycles. TCRdb processed the 5' RACE reads anew with MiXCR; each CDR3 protein has one entry. This table holds around 1,900,000 distinct CDR3 sequences, roughly two fifths found once. Sequenced input: blood. These TCRs come from a human donor in good health.

In this sample, this clonotype turned up a few times. The chain joins TRBV15 to TRBJ2-1; possibly TRBD1 for D (6 bases). This CDR3 has 15 amino acids. Trimming cost V 5 bases and J 2 bases, with 13 bases left between them. Germline V lookup: CDR1 LNHNV, CDR2 YYDKDF (reference sequence). CDR3 DNA: TGTGCCACCAGCCCTACAGGGAGCCCCTACAATGAGCAGTTCTTC. Amino acid sequence: CATSPTGSPYNEQFF.

The chain employs TRBV7-6 and TRBJ2-7; 8 nucleotides line up with TRBD1. Germline V gene data show CDR1 as SGHVS and CDR2 as FNYEAQ. The V segment lost 3 bases and the J segment 6 bases; nucleotides outside the gene matches: 4. The CDR3 contains 13 residues. Written as DNA, the CDR3 is TGTGCCAGCAGCTTCCAGGGGGCGGTCGAGCAGTACTTC. It yields the protein CASSFQGAVEQYF.

This chain joins TRBV5-1 and TRBJ2-1, with 10 bases fitting TRBD2. There are 17 residues in the CDR3. The germline V gene encodes CDR1 SGHRS and CDR2 YFSETQ. Trimming cost V 3 bases and J 1 base; bases outside gene matches: 7. The CDR3 bases are TGCGCCAGCAGCTGGTACTCACTAGCGGGGTCCTACAATGAGCAGTTCTTC. Translated, it gives CASSWYSLAGSYNEQFF.

This clonotype was seen only a few times. The rearrangement uses TRBV20-1 and TRBJ2-7; 8 nucleotides line up with TRBD2. CDR1 is DFQATT and CDR2 is SNEGSKA in the germline V gene (reference sequence). The CDR3 sequence is 17 residues long. The V and J ends lost 3 bases and 8 bases, in that order; junction bases with no gene match: 21. This CDR3 is CSASTGGVGNLLIQQYF. In DNA, the CDR3 is TGCAGTGCTAGTACGGGAGGGGTCGGCAACCTACTCATCCAGCAGTACTTC.

The rearrangement uses TRBV18 and TRBJ2-4; tentative D call: TRBD1 (7 bases). CDR3 length: 15 residues. Trimming shortened V by 0 bases and J by 8 bases, and 14 bases separated the two germline ends. The V gene's germline CDR1 is KGHSH and CDR2 LQKENI. The CDR3 coding sequence is TGTGCCAGCTCACCACCGGAGGGGCAGGGGGACATTCAGTACTTC. Encoded protein: CASSPPEGQGDIQYF.

This clonotype was seen a few times. This rearrangement joins TRBV24-1 to TRBJ2-3; D call uncertain. The germline V gene has CDR1 KGHDR and CDR2 SFDVKD. The CDR3 totals 13 residues. Trimming cost V 2 bases and J 0 bases, with 2 bases left between them. The CDR3 DNA reads TGTGCCACCAGTGATTGGAGCACAGATACGCAGTATTTT. Translating it yields CATSDWSTDTQYF.

In this sample, this clonotype turned up a few times. This chain joins TRBV7-2 and TRBJ1-5; perhaps TRBD1 as D (6 bases). The germline V gene encodes CDR1 SGHTA and CDR2 FQGNSA. CDR3 length equals 18 residues. V was shortened by 0 bases and J by 1 base, with 16 bases between the two germline ends. In DNA, the CDR3 is TGTGCCAGCAGCTTAGCGCTACCGGGGGGCGCGAGCAATCAGCCCCAGCATTTT. It is translated as CASSLALPGGASNQPQHF.

This clonotype occurred a few times. This chain links TRBV30 with TRBJ2-3, with D maybe TRBD2 (5 bases). The CDR3 totals 16 residues. Germline V lookup: CDR1 GTSNPN, CDR2 SVGIG (reference sequence). The V end lost 3 bases, the J end lost 5 bases, and 21 bases lay between the germline ends. DNA of the CDR3: TGTGCCTGGAGGGCTCCGAGGGAACGGAGAAAAGATACGCAGTATTTT. It specifies CAWRAPRERRKDTQYF.

The rearrangement joins TRBV2 to TRBJ2-3, with 8 bases lining up with TRBD2. The CDR3 covers 17 residues. Germline CDR1 SNHLY, CDR2 FYNNEI. Unmatched junction bases numbered 12, after V lost 2 bases and J lost 5 bases. CDR3 sequence reads: CASSEFGGVLSVDTQYF. The CDR3 DNA reads as TGTGCCAGCAGTGAATTCGGGGGGGTTTTGTCGGTAGATACGCAGTATTTT. The full variable domain, rest sourced from reference TRBV2 and TRBJ2-3, is EPEVTQTPSHQVTQMGQEVILRCVPISNHLYFYWYRQILGQKVEFLVSFYNNEISEKSEIFDDQFSVERPDGSNFTLKIRSTKLEDSAMYFCASSEFGGVLSVDTQYFGPGTRLTVL.

This clonotype has more than one count but fewer than ten. The CDR3 sequence is CSVEGGTGGYTEAFF. The CDR3 DNA sequence: TGCAGCGTTGAAGGAGGGACAGGGGGCTACACTGAAGCTTTCTTT. The chain has TRBV29-1 and TRBJ1-1; TRBD1 agrees at 12 bases. The CDR3 has 15 residues. In germline, CDR1 is SQVTM, CDR2 ANQGSEA. Losses at the gene ends were 1 base for V and 3 bases for J; bases not matched to a gene: 3.

In its sample, this clonotype was seen a few times. The CDR3 nucleotides read TGTGCCAGCAGCCCACCCATGTCTGGGGCCAACGTCCTGACTTTC. Translated, it gives CASSPPMSGANVLTF. The V gene is TRBV11-2, the J gene TRBJ2-6; D not resolved. V was shortened by 5 bases and J by 1 base, with 9 bases between the two germline ends. This CDR3 comprises 15 residues. In germline, CDR1 is SGHAT, CDR2 FQNNGV.

This chain's CDR3 is CASSQGVSAGSTQYF. The CDR3 region has the DNA TGTGCCAGCAGCCAAGGCGTGTCAGCGGGGAGTACGCAGTATTTT. The chain recombines TRBV14 with TRBJ2-3, with 7 bases matching TRBD2. The CDR3 sequence is 15 residues long. The V gene's germline CDR1 is SGHDN and CDR2 FVKESK. After removal of 1 base from V and 8 bases from J, the junction contained 9 bases not matched to a gene. Full variable domain (remainder filled in from reference TRBV14 and TRBJ2-3): EAGVTQFPSHSVIEKGQTVTLRCDPISGHDNLYWYRRVMGKEIKFLLHFVKESKQDESGMPNNRFLAERTGGTYSTLKVQPAELEDSGVYFCASSQGVSAGSTQYFGPGTRLTVL.

This clonotype occurred a few times. V and J are TRBV11-2 and TRBJ2-7, with TRBD2 identical over 8 bases. The germline gives CDR1 SGHAT, CDR2 FQNNGV. The V gene end was trimmed by 3 bases and the J gene end by 4 bases; junction bases not matched to a gene: 11. This CDR3 comprises 16 residues. This chain's CDR3 is CASSFILAGRGYEQYF. CDR3 sequence (DNA): TGTGCCAGCAGCTTCATCTTAGCGGGGCGAGGGTACGAGCAGTACTTC.

CDR3 coding DNA: TGTGCCAGCAGAGGCCTTGGGGGGACAGAATATGGCTACACCTTC. Protein product: CASRGLGGTEYGYTF. This chain uses TRBV9 with TRBJ1-2; 7 positions match TRBD1. The CDR3 runs 15 residues. The germline V gene has CDR1 SGDLS and CDR2 YYNGEE. Germline trimming cut 5 bases from V and 5 bases from J; bases unmatched to any gene: 12.

This sequence joins TRBV6-5 and TRBJ2-6; D ambiguous. V was trimmed by 5 bases and J by 2 bases, leaving 13 bases between them. CDR1 and CDR2 from the germline V gene are MNHEY and SVGAGI. This CDR3 spans 16 amino acids. CDR3 DNA sequence: TGTGCCAGCAGTACCCCCTTCAGGCCTGGGGCCAACGTCCTGACTTTC. It yields the protein CASSTPFRPGANVLTF.

This clonotype was observed at least ten times. The CDR3 loop reads CASSLQGAGYTF. The CDR3 nucleotides read TGTGCCAGCAGTTTGCAGGGGGCTGGCTACACCTTC. The chain links TRBV27 to TRBJ1-2, with TRBD1 matching over 8 bases. The junction had 1 base not matched to a gene; V was cut back by 3 bases and J by 7 bases. The germline CDR1 and CDR2 sequences are MNHEY and SMNVEV (reference sequence). The CDR3 sequence is 12 residues long.

In its sample, this clonotype was seen many times. The chain couples TRBV10-3 to TRBJ1-2, with D unresolved. V was trimmed by 3 bases and J by 5 bases, leaving 13 bases between them. The CDR3 runs to 14 residues. Germline V lookup: CDR1 ENHRY, CDR2 SYGVKD. The CDR3 DNA is TGTGCCATCAGTGATGGGGAACAGTCTTATGGCTACACCTTC. Its translation is CAISDGEQSYGYTF.

This chain links TRBV20-1 with TRBJ2-1; D is possibly TRBD1 or TRBD2 (6 bases each). CDR1 DFQATT and CDR2 SNEGSKA come from the germline V gene (reference sequence). V gave up 3 bases and J gave up 0 bases, with 12 bases separating them. This CDR3 is 15 amino acids long. Here the CDR3 DNA reads TGCAGTGCTAGGTTTCGGGGGCCCTCCTACAATGAGCAGTTCTTC. As protein: CSARFRGPSYNEQFF.

The chain is built from TRBV20-1 and TRBJ1-1; D call uncertain. The germline CDR1 and CDR2 sequences are DFQATT and SNEGSKA (reference sequence). The V end was cut by 3 bases, the J end by 1 base, with 12 bases between. The CDR3 is 14 residues long. In nucleotides, the CDR3 is TGCAGTGCTAGTTCCTTTCGGGGGAACACTGAAGCTTTCTTT. Translated, it gives CSASSFRGNTEAFF.

This rearrangement joins TRBV7-9 to TRBJ1-4, with D perhaps TRBD1 (6 bases). CDR3 size: 15 residues. Trimming pared 5 bases from V and 8 bases from J, leaving 18 bases between. The V gene's germline CDR1 is SEHNR and CDR2 FQNEAQ (reference sequence). The CDR3 loop is CASSPTGGVLEKLFF. DNA for the CDR3: TGTGCCAGCAGCCCCACGGGGGGCGTGCTCGAAAAACTGTTTTTT.

There are a few counts of this clonotype. The chain is built from TRBV10-3 and TRBJ1-2; 8 nucleotides line up with TRBD1. This CDR3 comprises 14 residues. With 4 bases clipped from V and 8 bases from J, the junction kept 9 bases outside the gene matches. Looked up from germline, CDR1 is ENHRY and CDR2 is SYGVKD. CDR3 amino acids: CAISGGQGRLGYTF. The DNA of the CDR3 is TGTGCCATCAGTGGAGGACAGGGACGCTTGGGCTACACCTTC.

The chain is built from TRBV2 and TRBJ2-1, with no clear D. The V end was cut by 3 bases, the J end by 3 bases, with 6 bases between. The CDR3 runs to 13 residues. The V gene's germline CDR1 is SNHLY and CDR2 FYNNEI. CDR3 DNA: TGTGCCAGCAGTGATTACCACTACAATGAGCAGTTCTTC. Amino acids: CASSDYHYNEQFF.

The chain employs TRBV4-1 and TRBJ2-2; D might be TRBD2 (5 bases). V gave up 2 bases and J gave up 4 bases, with 17 bases separating them. The CDR3 consists of 17 residues. Germline CDR1 reads MGHRA; CDR2 reads YSYEKL. CDR3 sequence reads: CASSQFPMDFLTGELFF. CDR3 nucleotide sequence: TGCGCCAGCAGCCAATTCCCCATGGACTTCCTCACCGGGGAGCTGTTTTTT.

V gene TRBV20-1 combines with J gene TRBJ1-6; 8 bases match TRBD1. The junction had 3 bases not matched to a gene; V was cut back by 3 bases and J by 5 bases. Germline V lookup: CDR1 DFQATT, CDR2 SNEGSKA (reference sequence). This CDR3 spans 14 amino acids. The CDR3, as DNA: TGCAGTGCTAGTTCGGACAGGGATAATTCACCCCTCCACTTT. The encoded protein is CSASSDRDNSPLHF.

This clonotype was seen a few times. The gene calls are TRBV20-1 and TRBJ1-6; possibly TRBD1 for D (5 bases). CDR3 size: 15 residues. V was pared by 3 bases and J by 8 bases, with 17 bases between. Germline CDR1 and CDR2: DFQATT and SNEGSKA (reference sequence). The CDR3 loop reads CSASPVGRADSPLHF. CDR3 in DNA: TGCAGTGCTAGCCCTGTGGGCAGGGCTGATTCACCCCTCCACTTT.

V is TRBV5-4 and J is TRBJ2-7; 7 positions match TRBD2. Germline V gene data show CDR1 as SGHNT and CDR2 as YYREEE (reference sequence). Trimming at V came to 0 bases and at J to 4 bases, leaving 7 bases not matched to a gene. CDR3 length: 15 amino acids. As DNA, the CDR3 is TGTGCCAGCAGCTTGGGGGGGGGACCCTATTACGAGCAGTACTTC. It encodes CASSLGGGPYYEQYF.

The V gene is TRBV5-1, the J gene TRBJ2-7; unclear D gene. Germline V gives CDR1 SGHRS, CDR2 YFSETQ. Trimming took off 1 base at V and 3 bases at J, with 14 bases between the two ends. This CDR3 has 15 amino acids. CDR3 region: CASSLTDQPIYEQYF. The CDR3 nucleotides are TGCGCCAGCAGCTTGACAGATCAACCAATCTACGAGCAGTACTTC.